The sequence of this T cell receptor (beta chain) was determined in a study of identical twins. Study results and caveats: Out-of-frame alpha sequences common to twins exhibited an excess of low generation probability. Twin pairs had excess sharing that was weaker in beta out-of-frame sequences.

The cDNA had a unique molecular identifier and a template-switch universal primer site. One entry per CDR3 protein results from TCRdb running MiXCR on the 5' RACE reads. In the table there are 200,000 to 250,000 distinct CDR3 sequences, around 15% of which are singletons. V was clipped by 2 bases and J by 2 bases, with 10 bases between them. The CDR3 runs to 14 residues. In germline, CDR1 is MNHEY, CDR2 SMNVEV (reference sequence). This clonotype appeared a few times. Its antigen is undetermined. The chain is built from TRBV27 and TRBJ2-7; D remains unclear. The TCR comes from a woman between 18 and 29 years old in good health. The source material was memory (CD45RO+) T cells sorted from blood. In nucleotides, the CDR3 is TGTGCCAGCAGTTTAAGGTCCCAGCCCTACGAGCAGTACTTC. Its protein product is CASSLRSQPYEQYF.